This passage covers 27 T cell receptor beta chains from one sample sequenced in a study of shared T cell receptors in the human thymus. Generated by immunoSEQ multiplex PCR, the TCRdb table keeps only in-frame clones and is missing some. The sample includes hundreds of thousands of clones, approximately 95% of them seen just once. The material sequenced was thymocytes. These receptors were obtained from a human donor.

The rearrangement uses TRBV27 and TRBJ2-7; no clear D. Deletions cut 5 bases from V and 3 bases from J, with 14 bases between. This CDR3 spans 14 amino acids. Germline-derived CDR1 and CDR2 are MNHEY and SMNVEV (reference sequence). The CDR3 is CASSGLDGNYEQYF. CDR3 nucleotides: TGTGCCAGCAGTGGCTTAGACGGTAACTACGAGCAGTACTTC.

The V call is TRBV28, the J call TRBJ1-1; 7 bases match TRBD1. Per germline, CDR1 MDHEN and CDR2 SYDVKM. The CDR3 length is 14 residues. J was trimmed by 0 bases and V by 5 bases; bases with no gene match: 3. CDR3 protein: CASSTTGLNTEAFF. CDR3 nucleotides: TGTGCCAGCAGTACGACAGGGTTGAACACTGAAGCTTTCTTT.

In regard to this clone: The germline gene is not matched at one end of the junction; a read error may be the cause. The genes are TRBV27 and TRBJ2-7, with TRBD2 matching 7 bases. This CDR3 spans 11 amino acids. Germline V gene sequence: CDR1 MNHEY, CDR2 SMNVEV (reference sequence). CDR3 loop: CASSSGLVTGF. CDR3 bases: TGTGCCAGCAGTTCCGGACTAGTTACGGGTTTC.

CDR3 loop: CASSWDTRTDTQYF. CDR3 nucleotide sequence: TGCGCCAGCAGCTGGGACACCCGCACAGATACGCAGTATTTT. V and J are TRBV5-1 and TRBJ2-3; D may be TRBD1 (6 bases). V was pared by 3 bases and J by 1 base, with 9 bases between. The germline V gene encodes CDR1 SGHRS and CDR2 YFSETQ. This CDR3 is built from 14 residues.

The chain is built from TRBV28 and TRBJ1-5; D is unclear. Trimming pared 2 bases from V and 1 base from J, leaving 18 bases between. The germline V gene has CDR1 MDHEN and CDR2 SYDVKM. CDR3 size: 18 residues. The CDR3 loop reads CASSLVPKSPGSNQPQHF. CDR3 bases: TGTGCCAGCAGTTTAGTGCCGAAGAGCCCGGGGAGCAATCAGCCCCAGCATTTT.

The J gene is TRBJ1-1, the V gene TRBV4-2, with D hard to call. V gave up 0 bases and J gave up 7 bases, with 15 bases separating them. Germline lookup yields CDR1 LGHNA and CDR2 YNFKEQ. This CDR3 comprises 15 residues. CDR3 DNA sequence: TGTGCCAGCAGCCAAGATAAAACGTTACGGCTTGAAGCTTTCTTT. It specifies CASSQDKTLRLEAFF.

The chain recombines TRBV27 with TRBJ2-1; no definite D call. Trimming pared 6 bases from V and 2 bases from J, leaving 14 bases between. The CDR3 loop spans 15 amino acids. Germline V gives CDR1 MNHEY, CDR2 SMNVEV (reference sequence). CDR3 sequence: CASSRWRSPYNEQFF. Written as DNA, the CDR3 is TGTGCCAGCAGCCGGTGGCGTAGTCCCTACAATGAGCAGTTCTTC.

The rearrangement uses TRBV30 and TRBJ2-3; 7 bases match TRBD2. The germline gives CDR1 GTSNPN, CDR2 SVGIG (reference sequence). The CDR3 has 15 amino acids. The J segment lost 1 base and the V segment lost 0 bases, leaving 4 bases of the junction unmatched. CDR3 sequence: CAWSVRRERTDTQYF. The CDR3 coding sequence is TGTGCCTGGAGTGTACGGCGGGAGCGCACAGATACGCAGTATTTT.

The chain employs TRBV27 and TRBJ2-1, with 9 bases lining up with TRBD2. There are 14 residues in the CDR3. V was pared by 8 bases and J by 9 bases, with 11 bases of the junction left unmatched. CDR1 is MNHEY, CDR2 SMNVEV, per germline (reference sequence). The CDR3, as DNA: TGTGCCAGCCATAGGGCTAGCGGGACGTCTGAGCAGTTCTTC. The encoded protein is CASHRASGTSEQFF.

This clone showed up just once. The chain links TRBV15 to TRBJ1-2; 7 nucleotides line up with TRBD1. The CDR3 has 17 amino acids. Per germline, CDR1 LNHNV and CDR2 YYDKDF (reference sequence). V dropped 3 bases and J dropped 4; count of bases not matched to a gene: 14. CDR3 sequence reads: CATSRHTTGAGLYGYTF. As DNA, the CDR3 is TGTGCCACCAGCAGGCACACCACAGGGGCCGGTCTCTATGGCTACACCTTC.

The chain uses TRBV28 and TRBJ2-2; 9 bases match TRBD2. The V gene's germline CDR1 is MDHEN and CDR2 SYDVKM. The CDR3 spans 17 residues. V lost 3 bases, J lost 7 bases, and 12 bases stayed unmatched. The CDR3 loop is CASSLGRGTSPFGELFF. CDR3 DNA: TGTGCCAGCAGTTTGGGCCGAGGGACTAGCCCGTTCGGGGAGCTGTTTTTT. The full variable domain, its missing parts supplied by reference TRBV28 and TRBJ2-2, is DVKVTQSSRYLVKRTGEKVFLECVQDMDHENMFWYRQDPGLGLRLIYFSYDVKMKEKGDIPEGYSVSREKKERFSLILESASTNQTSMYLCASSLGRGTSPFGELFFGEGSRLTVL.

This clone was found once. The V call is TRBV5-6, the J call TRBJ1-4; tentatively, D is TRBD1 (6 bases). The CDR3 covers 15 residues. The V gene lost 0 bases and the J gene lost 6 bases, with 12 bases spanning the gap. Germline lookup yields CDR1 SGHDT and CDR2 YYEEEE. CDR3 DNA sequence: TGTGCCAGCAGCTTGGAGGGGAACAGGGATGAAAAACTGTTTTTT. Residues: CASSLEGNRDEKLFF.

The chain carries TRBV13 and TRBJ1-4; D is unresolved. Trimming removed 2 bases at V and 8 bases at J, with 15 bases between. Germline V gene lookup returns CDR1 PRHDT and CDR2 FYEKMQ (reference sequence). There are 15 residues in the CDR3. The CDR3 sequence is CASSLKGPSWEKLFF. DNA of the CDR3: TGTGCCAGCAGCTTAAAGGGTCCGAGTTGGGAAAAACTGTTTTTT.

J is TRBJ1-2 and V is TRBV7-9, with no clear D. CDR1 is SEHNR, CDR2 FQNEAQ, per germline (reference sequence). The CDR3 has 12 amino acids. The germline V and J ends were trimmed by 4 bases and 4 bases, with 7 bases remaining between them. DNA of the CDR3: TGTGCCAGCAGCTATGGGATCTATGGCTACACCTTC. The encoded protein is CASSYGIYGYTF. Full variable domain (missing parts from reference TRBV7-9 and TRBJ1-2): DTGVSQNPRHKITKRGQNVTFRCDPISEHNRLYWYRQTLGQGPEFLTYFQNEAQLEKSRLLSDRFSAERPKGSFSTLEIQRTEQGDSAMYLCASSYGIYGYTFGSGTRLTVV.

The V call is TRBV19, the J call TRBJ2-5; maybe TRBD1 (5 bases). CDR3 length equals 14 residues. Deletions cut 9 bases from V and 4 bases from J, with 18 bases between. Germline CDR1 and CDR2: LNHDA and SQIVND (reference sequence). The CDR3 reads CASAQGVVRETQYF. The CDR3 DNA reads TGTGCCAGCGCTCAGGGTGTAGTGCGAGAGACCCAGTACTTC.

The chain uses TRBV5-4 and TRBJ1-4, with a possible D match to TRBD1 (5 bases). This CDR3 is built from 16 residues. Germline lookup yields CDR1 SGHNT and CDR2 YYREEE (reference sequence). Trimming cost V 3 bases and J 3 bases, with 15 bases left between them. The DNA for the CDR3 is TGTGCCAGCAGCTCGGGACGTGGGGTCCCTAATGAAAAACTGTTTTTT. Protein sequence: CASSSGRGVPNEKLFF.

In this sample, this clone turned up once. V usage is TRBV7-6 and J usage is TRBJ1-5; TRBD1 might be the D (6 bases). The germline V gene encodes CDR1 SGHVS and CDR2 FNYEAQ. Trimming pared 5 bases from V and 7 bases from J, leaving 18 bases between. CDR3 length: 15 residues. The CDR3 DNA follows: TGTGCCAGCAGCCCCTCGACAGGCCCGGGGCAGCCCCAGCATTTT. Its translation: CASSPSTGPGQPQHF.

The rearrangement joins TRBV19 to TRBJ1-2; D ambiguous. V lost 3 bases and J 4 bases, leaving 18 bases between the germline ends. The CDR3 extends over 16 amino acids. CDR1 and CDR2 (germline): LNHDA, SQIVND (reference sequence). CDR3 amino acids: CASSIPGRRPPYGYTF. The DNA of the CDR3 is TGTGCCAGTAGTATTCCTGGGAGGCGGCCCCCCTATGGCTACACCTTC.

The chain uses TRBV7-3 and TRBJ2-1; the match to TRBD2 covers 14 bases. Germline-derived CDR1 and CDR2 are SGHTA and FQGTGA. The CDR3 totals 16 residues. Germline trimming cut 4 bases from V and 5 bases from J; bases unmatched to any gene: 4. CDR3 amino acids: CASSSRLAGGNNEQFF. Here the CDR3 DNA reads TGTGCCAGCAGCTCACGACTAGCGGGAGGGAACAATGAGCAGTTCTTC.

The chain joins TRBV7-3 to TRBJ2-1; 9 bases line up with TRBD1. This CDR3 spans 14 amino acids. The V gene end was trimmed by 5 bases and the J gene end by 6 bases; junction bases not matched to a gene: 5. Germline V gene sequence: CDR1 SGHTA, CDR2 FQGTGA. CDR3 sequence reads: CASSPDRGSNEQFF. The CDR3 bases are TGTGCCAGCAGCCCTGACAGGGGGAGCAATGAGCAGTTCTTC.

The gene calls are TRBV9 and TRBJ2-5; possible D gene TRBD2, 6 bases. Trimming stripped 0 bases from V and 5 bases from J, with 17 bases between. CDR3 size: 16 residues. Germline V CDR1 and CDR2: SGDLS, YYNGEE. Here the CDR3 DNA reads TGTGCCAGCAGCGTAGGAAAATTGGAGGGGCCGGAGACCCAGTACTTC. Translation gives CASSVGKLEGPETQYF.

This chain joins TRBV5-5 and TRBJ2-1; unclear D gene. The germline gives CDR1 SGHKS, CDR2 YYEKEE (reference sequence). The germline V and J ends were trimmed by 0 bases and 5 bases, with 6 bases remaining between them. The CDR3 runs 13 residues. The CDR3 DNA sequence: TGTGCCAGCAGCTTGGCCCTCGACAATGAGCAGTTCTTC. Its translation is CASSLALDNEQFF.

J is TRBJ2-5 and V is TRBV9, with 8 bases fitting TRBD2. The J call may be mistaken, given a closer DNA end match to TRBJ2-7. The V gene's germline CDR1 is SGDLS and CDR2 YYNGEE. This CDR3 is built from 14 residues. The CDR3 region has the DNA TGTGCCAGCAGCGTACGGAGCGGGAGCTACGAGCAGTACTTC. The encoded protein is CASSVRSGSYEQYF.

The CDR3 reads CASSFGDREDTGELFF. In nucleotides, the CDR3 is TGTGCCAGCAGTTTTGGGGACAGGGAGGACACCGGGGAGCTGTTTTTT. The V and J genes are TRBV28 and TRBJ2-2; TRBD1 aligns across 9 bases. CDR3 length: 16 residues. CDR1 and CDR2 from the germline V gene are MDHEN and SYDVKM. With 3 bases clipped from V and 3 bases from J, the junction kept 5 bases outside the gene matches.

The rearrangement uses TRBV10-2 and TRBJ2-7, with 7 nucleotides matching TRBD2. Per germline, CDR1 WSHSY and CDR2 SAAADI. The CDR3 is made up of 15 amino acids. The ends lost 3 bases at V and 3 bases at J; junction bases unmatched: 8. CDR3 nucleotide sequence: TGCGCCAGCAGTGATCCCGGACTAGAGTACTACGAGCAGTACTTC. This gives the protein CASSDPGLEYYEQYF.

The gene calls are TRBV5-1 and TRBJ2-7; TRBD1 matches 8 bases. V lost 0 bases, J lost 5 bases, and 7 bases stayed unmatched. Looked up from germline, CDR1 is SGHRS and CDR2 is YFSETQ. This CDR3 comprises 15 residues. The CDR3 protein is CASSLEGRGLNEQYF. For the CDR3, the DNA is TGCGCCAGCAGCTTGGAAGGCAGGGGGCTCAACGAGCAGTACTTC.

V and J are TRBV7-2 and TRBJ1-3; no reliable D call. Between the trimmed V and J ends, which lost 0 bases and 0 bases, there was a span of 9 bases. In germline, CDR1 is SGHTA, CDR2 FQGNSA. CDR3 length: 16 residues. CDR3 sequence (DNA): TGTGCCAGCAGCTTAGCACAGCCTACCTCTGGAAACACCATATATTTT. Translated, it gives CASSLAQPTSGNTIYF.